This T cell receptor (beta chain) was found in a study of blood T cell repertoires in COVID-19. Overall study: There were acute and convalescent COVID-19 samples, and they came from the United States, Italy and Spain. The cDNA or gDNA used as material had been derived from T cells, B-cell-depleted T cells, or PBMCs.

CDR1 and CDR2 (germline): MDHEN, SYDVKM. The CDR3 covers 14 residues. V shed 6 bases and J 1 base; nucleotides not matched to a gene: 4. Authors' methods: Scientists estimated how many nucleated cells there were by amplifying reference gene primers. Generated by immunoSEQ multiplex PCR, the TCRdb table keeps only in-frame clones and is missing some. The V and J calls and clone size come from that table; D and trimming were worked out from the DNA. The sample yields some 57,000 clones, roughly 90% seen once. V gene TRBV28 combines with J gene TRBJ1-1; 8 bases are a match to TRBD1. The receptor was isolated from a man in his 60s with active COVID-19. Sequenced material: peripheral blood. CDR3 in DNA: TGTGCCAGCAGCCAACAGGGGGGGAACACTGAAGCTTTCTTT. Translation: CASSQQGGNTEAFF.